This TCR beta chain was recovered during a study of cytomegalovirus exposure and HLA in healthy donors. Study-wide results and limits: In a later analysis, several top co-occurrence clusters appeared linked to parvovirus B19, influenza, CMV and Epstein-Barr virus. TCR association rates varied by HLA locus in a later analysis, with DRB1 highest and HLA-C lowest. Reportedly, cytomegalovirus status was diagnosed with high sensitivity and specificity.

CDR3 length equals 13 residues. V was clipped by 5 bases and J by 6 bases; unmatched bases: 3. Germline V gene lookup returns CDR1 MNHEY and CDR2 SMNVEV (reference sequence). All the people who gave samples were healthy bone marrow donors. Both 60 Vbeta primers and 13 Jbeta primers went into the PCR. Profiled with immunoSEQ multiplex PCR; TCRdb holds only in-frame clones, not every one. Of roughly 73,000 clones listed, roughly 82% are singletons. A remark on this clone: Its cognate antigen is unknown.

Material: PBMCs. The TCR sequence derives from a man in his 70s in good health and CMV-seronegative. The chain combines TRBV27 with TRBJ1-5; 8 bases fit TRBD1. In DNA form, the CDR3 reads TGTGCCAGCAGTCTTACAGGGGGTCAGCCCCAGCATTTT. It encodes CASSLTGGQPQHF.